The entry below gives a single TCR beta chain sequence along with its context. What it binds is not known. Naivety among CD8 cells was defined by CD45RO negativity and positive CCR7 selection, thereby excluding terminally differentiated effector memory CD45RA+ cells. Assay runs were performed at deep level. Only in-frame clones appear in the TCRdb table, and some are missing; sequencing was by immunoSEQ multiplex PCR. The data contain some 2 million clones, about 95% of them singletons. The source of the sample is a study of shared clonotypes between healthy human individuals. Study results and caveats: Naive subsets usually exceeded memory subsets in estimated richness. Sharing of clonotypes among donors was expected to vary with sequencing depth. When naive CD4 clonotypes were compared across several donors, about 4.9% were shared.

The receptor's source is a young man in good health. The specimen sequenced was naive CD8+ T cells sorted from blood.

CDR3 nucleotides: TGTGCCAGCAGCTTAGATCGTAATAGCGGGGGGTTCGGGAACACCGGGGAGCTGTTTTTT. This translates into CASSLDRNSGGFGNTGELFF. This chain joins TRBV11-2 and TRBJ2-2, with 10 bases matching TRBD2. The CDR3 extends over 20 amino acids. Germline V CDR1 and CDR2: SGHAT, FQNNGV. J lost 1 base, V lost 0 bases, and 11 bases had no gene match.